The 17 T cell receptor beta chains in this list originate from one sample, sequenced in a study of blood T cells in healthy people across ages. Then a second PCR, running about 6 to 12 cycles, was carried out with a sample-barcoded 5' primer and a J-beta primer mix. TCRdb recomputed calls from the 5' RACE reads with MiXCR, one row per CDR3 protein. The sample has just under 900,000 distinct CDR3 sequences, under 30% seen once. Material for sequencing was blood. The receptors shown here come from a woman of 80 years or more in good health.

This clonotype was seen at least ten times. The genes are TRBV4-3 and TRBJ1-4, with 7 bases matching TRBD1. This CDR3 spans 15 amino acids. After removal of 6 bases from V and 4 bases from J, the junction contained 8 bases not matched to a gene. The V gene's germline CDR1 is LGHNA and CDR2 YSLEER. The CDR3 DNA is TGCGCCAGCAGTCAATCGGGACAGCATAATGAAAAACTGTTTTTT. This sequence encodes CASSQSGQHNEKLFF.

In regard to this clonotype: A much larger clone lies a single base off, so this may be a read error. The rearrangement links TRBV5-1 to TRBJ1-1; D is possibly TRBD1 (5 bases). The CDR3 runs to 15 residues. Looked up from germline, CDR1 is SGHRS and CDR2 is YFSETQ. CDR3 sequence reads: CTSSSTPRVGTEAFF. The DNA of the CDR3 is TGCACCAGCAGTTCTACTCCCAGGGTGGGCACTGAAGCTTTCTTT.

The chain carries TRBV6-2 or TRBV6-3 and TRBJ2-1; no clear D. CDR1 is MNHEY and CDR2 is SVGEGT in the germline V gene. The CDR3 runs to 13 residues. Trimming took off 6 bases at V and 5 bases at J, with 11 bases between the two ends. CDR3 amino acids: CASSPVYDNEQFF. The CDR3 nucleotides are TGTGCCAGCAGCCCGGTTTACGACAATGAGCAGTTCTTC.

The table lists this clonotype with a few counts. This chain joins TRBV12-3 or TRBV12-4 and TRBJ1-5; perhaps TRBD1 as D (5 bases). Trimming stripped 1 base from V and 6 bases from J, with 13 bases between. The CDR3 is 15 residues long. In DNA, the CDR3 is TGTGCCAGCAGTTTAGTGCCGGGACGGGGTCAGCCCCAGCATTTT. Protein sequence: CASSLVPGRGQPQHF.

This chain links TRBV7-2 with TRBJ1-6; D gene unclear. V dropped 1 base and J dropped 8 bases, with 9 bases sitting between them. This CDR3 contains 14 residues. Germline V gives CDR1 SGHTA, CDR2 FQGNSA. CDR3 in DNA: TGTGCCAGCAGCTTAGGTGTTTCCCATTCACCCCTCCACTTT. Protein: CASSLGVSHSPLHF.

The chain combines TRBV3-1 with TRBJ1-5; TRBD1 matches at 10 bases. Germline CDR1 is LGHDT and CDR2 is YNNKEL (reference sequence). V dropped 1 base and J dropped 12; count of bases not matched to a gene: 9. The CDR3 is 15 residues long. CDR3 sequence: CASSQGTGGKSHQHF. The DNA of the CDR3 is TGTGCCAGCAGCCAAGGGACAGGGGGAAAATCGCACCAGCATTTT.

The chain has TRBV6-5 and TRBJ2-1; weak D call: TRBD1 (5 bases). TRBJ2-7 matches the DNA end more closely, so the J call is doubtful. The CDR3 runs 15 residues. CDR1 is MNHEY and CDR2 is SVGAGI in the germline V gene. The CDR3 nucleotides read TGTGCCAGCAGAAGGGGCCGGAGCTCCTACAATGAGCAGTACTTC. It codes for CASRRGRSSYNEQYF.

This clonotype was counted ten times or more. The rearrangement joins TRBV5-1 to TRBJ2-5; D gene uncertain. V was clipped by 0 bases and J by 5 bases, with 8 bases between them. CDR3 size: 13 residues. Germline CDR1 is SGHRS and CDR2 is YFSETQ. The CDR3 is CASSLEQLETQYF. The CDR3 DNA is TGCGCCAGCAGCTTGGAACAACTGGAGACCCAGTACTTC.

This clonotype was detected ten times or more. The chain couples TRBV10-3 to TRBJ2-5; TRBD1 matches at 9 bases. The CDR3 contains 13 residues. Germline V CDR1 and CDR2: ENHRY, SYGVKD. Germline trimming cut 7 bases from V and 4 bases from J; bases unmatched to any gene: 4. The CDR3 DNA is TGTGCCATCATGCGGGACAGGGTAGAGACCCAGTACTTC. Its translation: CAIMRDRVETQYF.

This rearrangement joins TRBV20-1 to TRBJ2-3; 14 positions agree with TRBD2. This CDR3 has 17 residues. With V trimmed by 6 bases and J by 0 bases, 8 bases remained unmatched. Germline CDR1 DFQATT, CDR2 SNEGSKA (reference sequence). The DNA for the CDR3 is TGCAGTGCAAGGGGACTAGCGGGGGCCTCTAGCACAGATACGCAGTATTTT. Its protein product is CSARGLAGASSTDTQYF.

As concerns this clonotype: A single base separates this from a much larger clone, so it may be a read error. CDR3 sequence (DNA): TGTGCCAGCAGCTTATCGACAGGGTACAATGAGCAGTACTTC. This translates into CASSLSTGYNEQYF. The rearrangement joins TRBV7-9 to TRBJ2-5, with 7 bases aligning to TRBD1. The V and J ends lost 2 bases and 11 bases, in that order; junction bases with no gene match: 11. Germline CDR1 and CDR2: SEHNR and FQNEAQ (reference sequence). The CDR3 consists of 14 residues.

This chain links TRBV5-1 with TRBJ2-5; no definite D call. The J call is in doubt because the DNA end fits TRBJ2-1 better. The CDR3 consists of 13 residues. The germline V gene has CDR1 SGHRS and CDR2 YFSETQ. CDR3 DNA: TGCGCCAGCAGCTTTGGTCGGGCGGAGACCCAGTTCTTC. Encoded protein: CASSFGRAETQFF.

This clonotype was detected ten times or more. The CDR3 coding sequence is TGTGCCAGCAGACAGGGACTTCATGAGCAGTTCTTC. This translates into CASRQGLHEQFF. The chain has TRBV6-2 or TRBV6-3 and TRBJ2-1; either TRBD1 or TRBD2 may supply D (6 bases each). This CDR3 contains 12 residues. V lost 6 bases and J 8 bases, leaving 11 bases between the germline ends. Germline CDR1 is MNHEY and CDR2 is SVGEGT.

With regard to this clonotype: It may be a read error: a sequence one base away is much more abundant. The chain joins TRBV7-2 to TRBJ2-1, with TRBD2 identical over 8 bases. CDR3 size: 17 residues. Trimming cost V 3 bases and J 7 bases; bases outside gene matches: 14. CDR1 and CDR2 from the germline V gene are SGHTA and FQGNSA. The CDR3: CASSFYGQRGLWNEQFF. CDR3 DNA: TGTGCCAGCAGCTTCTACGGACAGCGGGGGCTTTGGAATGAGCAGTTCTTC.

There are many counts of this clonotype. The chain employs TRBV9 and TRBJ2-5; 10 nucleotides align to TRBD1. This CDR3 region has 17 residues. Germline V gene sequence: CDR1 SGDLS, CDR2 YYNGEE. J was trimmed by 4 bases and V by 0 bases; bases with no gene match: 9. The CDR3 loop reads CASSVGYRDRGPETQYF. CDR3 in DNA: TGTGCCAGCAGCGTAGGATACCGGGACAGGGGACCAGAGACCCAGTACTTC.

Details on this clonotype: One junction end does not reproduce the germline sequence, and a read error may be involved. The rearrangement uses TRBV4-1 and TRBJ2-5; TRBD2 matches at 13 bases. The CDR3 covers 16 residues. CDR1 and CDR2 (germline): MGHRA, YSYEKL. The CDR3 nucleotides read TGCACCAGCAGCCTCGGACTAGCGGGGGAGCAAGAGACCCAGTACTTC. The encoded protein is CTSSLGLAGEQETQYF.

This clonotype was counted many times. The chain is built from TRBV20-1 and TRBJ2-4, with 7 bases aligning to TRBD1. The CDR3 length is 13 residues. Germline trimming cut 5 bases from V and 5 bases from J; bases unmatched to any gene: 6. CDR1 DFQATT and CDR2 SNEGSKA come from the germline V gene (reference sequence). The CDR3 spells CSARRTGENIQYF. CDR3 nucleotide sequence: TGCAGTGCTCGCCGGACAGGAGAAAACATTCAGTACTTC.